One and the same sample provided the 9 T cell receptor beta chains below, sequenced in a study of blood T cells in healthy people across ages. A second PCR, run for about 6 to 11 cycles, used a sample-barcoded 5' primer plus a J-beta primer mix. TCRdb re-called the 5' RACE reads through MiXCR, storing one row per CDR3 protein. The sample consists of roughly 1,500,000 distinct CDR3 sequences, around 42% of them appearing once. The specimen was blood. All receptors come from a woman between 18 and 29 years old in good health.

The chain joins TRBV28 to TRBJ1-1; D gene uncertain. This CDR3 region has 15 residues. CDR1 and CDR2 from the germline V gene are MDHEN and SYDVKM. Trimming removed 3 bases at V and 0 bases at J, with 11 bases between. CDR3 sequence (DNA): TGTGCCAGCAGTTTTAAGGCAGGAATGAACACTGAAGCTTTCTTT. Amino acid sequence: CASSFKAGMNTEAFF.

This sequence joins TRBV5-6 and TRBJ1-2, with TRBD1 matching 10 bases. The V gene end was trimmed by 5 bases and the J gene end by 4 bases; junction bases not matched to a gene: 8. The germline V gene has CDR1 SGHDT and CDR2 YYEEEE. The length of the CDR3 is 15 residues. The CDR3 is CASSPGTGAPYGYTF. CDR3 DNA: TGTGCCAGCAGTCCCGGGACAGGGGCTCCCTATGGCTACACCTTC.

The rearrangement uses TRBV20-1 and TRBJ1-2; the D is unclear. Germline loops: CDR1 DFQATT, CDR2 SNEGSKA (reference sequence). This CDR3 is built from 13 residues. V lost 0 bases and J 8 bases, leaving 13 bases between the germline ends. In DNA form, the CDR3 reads TGCAGTGCTAGAGATATAATGAGAAAAGGCTACACCTTC. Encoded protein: CSARDIMRKGYTF.

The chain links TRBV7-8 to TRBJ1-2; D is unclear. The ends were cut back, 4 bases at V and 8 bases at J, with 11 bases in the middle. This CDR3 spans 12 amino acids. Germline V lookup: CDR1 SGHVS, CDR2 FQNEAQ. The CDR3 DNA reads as TGTGCCAGCAGCTCGCCGAACCAGGGCTACACCTTC. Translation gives CASSSPNQGYTF.

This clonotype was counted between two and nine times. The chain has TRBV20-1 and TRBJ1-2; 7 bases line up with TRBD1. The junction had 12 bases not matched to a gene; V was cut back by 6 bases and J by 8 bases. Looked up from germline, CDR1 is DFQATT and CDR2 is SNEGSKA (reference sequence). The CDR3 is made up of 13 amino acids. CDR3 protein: CSALTQAGGGYTF. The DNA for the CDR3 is TGCAGTGCCTTGACTCAGGCAGGGGGGGGCTACACCTTC.

CDR3 nucleotides: TGTGCCAGCAGCCCTCTTGATCCAGCGGGAAGCACAGATACGCAGTATTTT. Translating gives CASSPLDPAGSTDTQYF. This chain connects TRBV21-1 to TRBJ2-3; the table's D call, TRBD2, was not checked against the DNA. TRBV21-1 is labeled a pseudogene. The CDR3 loop spans 17 amino acids.

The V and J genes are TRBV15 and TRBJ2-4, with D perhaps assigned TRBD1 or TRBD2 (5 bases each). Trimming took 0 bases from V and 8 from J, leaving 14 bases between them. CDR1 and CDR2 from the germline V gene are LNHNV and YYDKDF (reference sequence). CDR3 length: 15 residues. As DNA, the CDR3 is TGTGCCACCAGCAGAGATCGGGGACCCAGGGACATTCAGTACTTC. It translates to CATSRDRGPRDIQYF.

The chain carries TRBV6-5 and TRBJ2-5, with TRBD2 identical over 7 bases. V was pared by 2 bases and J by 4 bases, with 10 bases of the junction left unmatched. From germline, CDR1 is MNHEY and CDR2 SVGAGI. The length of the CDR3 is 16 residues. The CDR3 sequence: CASSYTFASGTETQYF. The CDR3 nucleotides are TGTGCCAGCAGTTACACTTTTGCGAGCGGGACAGAGACCCAGTACTTC.

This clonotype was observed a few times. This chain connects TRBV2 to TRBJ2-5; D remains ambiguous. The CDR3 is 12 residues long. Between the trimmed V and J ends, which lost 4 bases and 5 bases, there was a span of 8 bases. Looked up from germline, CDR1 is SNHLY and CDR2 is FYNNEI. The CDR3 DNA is TGTGCCAGCAGTGCGGTGGACGAGACCCAGTACTTC. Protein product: CASSAVDETQYF.